The 28 T cell receptor beta chains below all came from one sample that was sequenced in a study of T-cell memory formation after mild COVID-19. Using its own MiXCR run on the 5' RACE reads, TCRdb lists one record per CDR3 protein. The table has roughly 160,000 distinct CDR3 sequences, 11% seen once; the top ten hold about 3.5%. The material sequenced was PBMCs or a T cell subset sorted from them (not recorded which). The receptor source for this set is a man aged 18-30 years who had mild COVID-19 (a few samples of this study predate the infection). Cell type and time point are not known.

This rearrangement joins TRBV4-3 to TRBJ2-3; D call uncertain. Trimming shortened V by 0 bases and J by 6 bases, and 10 bases separated the two germline ends. CDR3 length: 14 residues. Germline values: CDR1 LGHNA, CDR2 YSLEER. CDR3 protein: CASSQDSRLDTQYF. For the CDR3, the DNA is TGCGCCAGCAGCCAAGATTCCCGGCTGGATACGCAGTATTTT.

This chain uses TRBV9 with TRBJ2-3, with D tentatively TRBD1 or TRBD2 (6 bases each). Trimming removed 5 bases from V and 2 bases from J, with 15 bases in between. The germline CDR1 and CDR2 sequences are SGDLS and YYNGEE. The CDR3 extends over 15 amino acids. The CDR3 DNA reads TGTGCCAGCAGTCCGGGGGCGGAGATCACAGATACGCAGTATTTT. As protein: CASSPGAEITDTQYF.

There are many counts of this clonotype. The rearrangement uses TRBV6-6 and TRBJ1-3; D is unresolved. This CDR3 contains 13 residues. Trimming removed 0 bases from V and 3 bases from J, with 3 bases in between. Germline V gene lookup returns CDR1 MNHNY and CDR2 SVGAGI (reference sequence). This chain's CDR3 is CASSYSGGNTIYF. The DNA of the CDR3 is TGTGCCAGCAGTTACTCAGGTGGAAACACCATATATTTT.

The V call is TRBV14, the J call TRBJ2-7; the match to TRBD1 covers 9 bases. Germline CDR1 is SGHDN and CDR2 is FVKESK. The CDR3 runs to 14 residues. Trimming at V came to 3 bases and at J to 4 bases, leaving 4 bases not matched to a gene. The CDR3 DNA sequence: TGTGCCAGCAGCCAGGGACAGGGTCGATACGAGCAGTACTTC. Protein: CASSQGQGRYEQYF.

The chain employs TRBV4-2 and TRBJ2-3; TRBD2 agrees at 8 bases. The germline V gene encodes CDR1 LGHNA and CDR2 YNFKEQ. This CDR3 is built from 16 residues. The J segment lost 3 bases and the V segment lost 4 bases, leaving 9 bases of the junction unmatched. The CDR3 DNA reads TGTGCCAGCAGCCGAAGAGGGGGACTAGATACAGATACGCAGTATTTT. As protein: CASSRRGGLDTDTQYF.

In its sample, this clonotype was seen a few times. The chain recombines TRBV7-9 with TRBJ2-5; TRBD2 might be the D (5 bases). The V end was cut by 1 base, the J end by 2 bases, with 11 bases between. This CDR3 is built from 15 residues. Looked up from germline, CDR1 is SEHNR and CDR2 is FQNEAQ (reference sequence). The CDR3 DNA reads as TGTGCCAGCAGCTTAGGGACTCTAGCACAAGAGACCCAGTACTTC. Translated: CASSLGTLAQETQYF.

There are a few counts of this clonotype. The V gene is TRBV10-1, the J gene TRBJ2-2; D ambiguous. V gave up 2 bases and J gave up 1 base, with 5 bases separating them. The V gene's germline CDR1 is WNHNN and CDR2 SYGVQD (reference sequence). The length of the CDR3 is 14 residues. The chain's CDR3 is CASSEGGNTGELFF. The CDR3 DNA sequence: TGCGCCAGCAGTGAGGGCGGGAACACCGGGGAGCTGTTTTTT.

This clonotype showed up just a few times. J is TRBJ1-5 and V is TRBV30, with no clear D. Germline assignment: CDR1 GTSNPN and CDR2 SVGIG (reference sequence). The CDR3 sequence is 14 residues long. Trimming took off 0 bases at V and 7 bases at J, with 13 bases between the two ends. The DNA of the CDR3 is TGTGCCTGGAGTGTCTCTCTCGAGGGACAGCCCCAGCATTTT. This sequence encodes CAWSVSLEGQPQHF. Variable domain in full (rest from reference TRBV30 and TRBJ1-5): SQTIHQWPATLVQPVGSPLSLECTVEGTSNPNLYWYRQAAGRGLQLLFYSVGIGQISSEVPQNLSASRPQDRQFILSSKKLLLSDSGFYLCAWSVSLEGQPQHFGDGTRLSIL.

The chain joins TRBV6-1 to TRBJ1-4, with unresolved D. CDR1 is MNHNS and CDR2 is SASEGT in the germline V gene. CDR3 length: 13 amino acids. V was shortened by 6 bases and J by 5 bases, with 10 bases between the two germline ends. The CDR3 spells CASRSSGNEKLFF. The CDR3, as DNA: TGTGCCAGCAGATCATCGGGCAATGAAAAACTGTTTTTT.

In this sample, this clonotype turned up a few times. The chain couples TRBV6-5 to TRBJ1-2; tentative D call: TRBD1 (5 bases). V lost 6 bases and J lost 6, with 14 bases in between. This CDR3 is built from 13 residues. Germline V gene lookup returns CDR1 MNHEY and CDR2 SVGAGI. The CDR3 reads CASRPPGMDGYTF. The CDR3 nucleotides read TGTGCCAGCAGGCCTCCAGGGATGGATGGCTACACCTTC.

This clonotype occurred a few times. The gene calls are TRBV6-2 or TRBV6-3 and TRBJ2-3; 9 bases are shared with TRBD1. J was trimmed by 2 bases and V by 4 bases; bases with no gene match: 10. The CDR3 has 17 amino acids. Germline CDR1 reads MNHEY; CDR2 reads SVGEGT. CDR3 protein: CASSSARTGGVTDTQYF. In DNA, the CDR3 is TGTGCCAGCAGTTCGGCCCGTACAGGGGGCGTCACAGATACGCAGTATTTT.

The chain joins TRBV7-2 to TRBJ1-2; maybe TRBD1 (6 bases). The V gene's germline CDR1 is SGHTA and CDR2 FQGNSA. The CDR3 has 14 amino acids. V was pared by 0 bases and J by 8 bases, with 13 bases between. The CDR3 here is CASSLASRGGGYTF. CDR3 bases: TGTGCCAGCAGCTTAGCGTCCAGGGGCGGCGGCTACACCTTC.

Only a few counts were recorded for this clonotype. This sequence joins TRBV6-5 and TRBJ1-1, with TRBD1 matching 7 bases. This CDR3 comprises 15 residues. Germline CDR1 and CDR2: MNHEY and SVGAGI. V lost 3 bases, J lost 2 bases, and 6 bases stayed unmatched. CDR3 region: CASSYGDRANTEAFF. DNA of the CDR3: TGTGCCAGCAGTTATGGGGACAGAGCAAACACTGAAGCTTTCTTT.

Only a few counts were recorded for this clonotype. This chain links TRBV3-1 with TRBJ2-3; D is uncertain. The CDR3 extends over 13 amino acids. V dropped 3 bases and J dropped 0 bases, with 4 bases sitting between them. Germline CDR1 reads LGHDT; CDR2 reads YNNKEL (reference sequence). CDR3 bases: TGTGCCAGCAGCCACCTCAGCACAGATACGCAGTATTTT. This gives the protein CASSHLSTDTQYF.

The rearrangement uses TRBV20-1 and TRBJ2-1; either TRBD1 or TRBD2 may supply D (5 bases each). The CDR3 has 14 amino acids. Germline CDR1 reads DFQATT; CDR2 reads SNEGSKA (reference sequence). Trimming took 0 bases from V and 7 from J, leaving 13 bases between them. The CDR3: CSARDTGLKNEQFF. The CDR3 coding sequence is TGCAGTGCTAGAGATACGGGGCTTAAAAATGAGCAGTTCTTC.

This clonotype is medium-sized. The chain has TRBV7-2 and TRBJ2-5; perhaps TRBD2 as D (6 bases). V was pared by 2 bases and J by 5 bases, with 12 bases between. The CDR3 covers 14 residues. Germline V gene sequence: CDR1 SGHTA, CDR2 FQGNSA. The CDR3 loop reads CASSLMVAGETQYF. The CDR3 DNA sequence: TGTGCCAGCAGCTTAATGGTGGCGGGGGAGACCCAGTACTTC.

This clonotype was seen a few times. V is TRBV2 and J is TRBJ2-7; unclear D gene. V dropped 5 bases and J dropped 2 bases, with 13 bases sitting between them. The CDR3 is 14 residues long. From germline, CDR1 is SNHLY and CDR2 FYNNEI. CDR3 amino acids: CASSPRDLTYEQYF. CDR3 DNA sequence: TGTGCCAGCAGTCCCCGAGACCTAACCTACGAGCAGTACTTC.

This rearrangement joins TRBV27 to TRBJ1-4; the D is unclear. The CDR3 runs to 14 residues. Trimming removed 6 bases from V and 0 bases from J, with 8 bases in between. Germline V gene data show CDR1 as MNHEY and CDR2 as SMNVEV (reference sequence). CDR3 DNA sequence: TGTGCCAGCAGGCGACTTGCAACTAATGAAAAACTGTTTTTT. This codes for CASRRLATNEKLFF. Complete variable domain (other parts from reference TRBV27 and TRBJ1-4): EAQVTQNPRYLITVTGKKLTVTCSQNMNHEYMSWYRQDPGLGLRQIYYSMNVEVTDKGDVPEGYKVSRKEKRNFPLILESPSPNQTSLYFCASRRLATNEKLFFGSGTQLSVL.

This clonotype was found a few times. The chain links TRBV7-2 to TRBJ2-7; D may be TRBD2 (6 bases). The germline V gene has CDR1 SGHTA and CDR2 FQGNSA. The ends were cut back, 1 base at V and 2 bases at J, with 12 bases in the middle. The CDR3 loop spans 15 amino acids. CDR3 residues: CASSLDRQRAYEQYF. The CDR3 region has the DNA TGTGCCAGCAGCTTAGATAGACAGCGGGCCTACGAGCAGTACTTC.

This clonotype was seen only a few times. The chain has TRBV9 and TRBJ2-7; D remains ambiguous. Germline V gives CDR1 SGDLS, CDR2 YYNGEE. The CDR3 is 14 amino acids. V lost 4 bases to trimming and J lost 2 bases, with 13 bases between them. The CDR3 loop reads CASSPRMAAYEQYF. CDR3 sequence (DNA): TGTGCCAGCAGCCCCCGGATGGCTGCCTACGAGCAGTACTTC.

The chain couples TRBV5-1 to TRBJ1-2, with 7 bases aligning to TRBD1. CDR1 and CDR2 (germline): SGHRS, YFSETQ. The CDR3 contains 15 residues. With 0 bases clipped from V and 7 bases from J, the junction kept 9 bases outside the gene matches. CDR3: CASSLGQGVRGGYTF. CDR3 coding DNA: TGCGCCAGCAGCTTGGGACAGGGAGTGAGGGGTGGCTACACCTTC.

The genes are TRBV7-2 and TRBJ1-2; no reliable D call. The CDR3 has 14 residues. The V gene's germline CDR1 is SGHTA and CDR2 FQGNSA. Between the trimmed V and J ends, which lost 0 bases and 8 bases, there was a span of 13 bases. The CDR3 reads CASSLAPGPPGYTF. The CDR3 DNA is TGTGCCAGCAGCTTAGCGCCCGGCCCGCCCGGCTACACCTTC.

The chain has TRBV5-1 and TRBJ1-2, with unresolved D. The CDR3 consists of 14 residues. V gave up 4 bases and J gave up 1 base, with 11 bases separating them. Germline assignment: CDR1 SGHRS and CDR2 YFSETQ. The CDR3 DNA is TGCGCCAGCAGCCCGTCTACGCTTAACTATGGCTACACCTTC. It codes for CASSPSTLNYGYTF.

This chain links TRBV7-2 with TRBJ2-6; no reliable D call. Germline CDR1 is SGHTA and CDR2 is FQGNSA. CDR3 length: 17 residues. V dropped 1 base and J dropped 0 bases, with 10 bases sitting between them. CDR3 sequence: CASSLGRSYSGANVLTF. The CDR3 coding sequence is TGTGCCAGCAGCTTAGGCAGGTCCTACTCTGGGGCCAACGTCCTGACTTTC.

The CDR3, as DNA: TGCGCCAGCAGTCAACTACGGACAGGTGGCTCACCCCTCCACTTT. It is translated as CASSQLRTGGSPLHF. The chain has TRBV23-1 and TRBJ1-6; TRBD1 agrees at 7 bases. TRBV23-1 is annotated as an ORF whose role is uncertain. The CDR3 sequence is 15 residues long. V was pared by 2 bases and J by 10 bases, with 8 bases of the junction left unmatched.

Ten or more counts support this clonotype. V and J are TRBV5-1 and TRBJ2-2; the D is unclear. The CDR3 totals 14 residues. Per germline, CDR1 SGHRS and CDR2 YFSETQ. V gave up 1 base and J gave up 1 base, with 5 bases separating them. The CDR3 protein is CASSLIGNTGELFF. The CDR3 DNA follows: TGCGCCAGCAGCTTGATAGGGAACACCGGGGAGCTGTTTTTT.

The V call is TRBV5-1, the J call TRBJ2-2, with a tentative D call TRBD2 (6 bases). Germline assignment: CDR1 SGHRS and CDR2 YFSETQ. Deletions cut 4 bases from V and 7 bases from J, with 14 bases between. The CDR3 is 14 residues long. The CDR3 region is CASSPGLADGELFF. The CDR3 nucleotides read TGCGCCAGCAGCCCGGGACTCGCGGACGGGGAGCTGTTTTTT.

The chain is built from TRBV10-3 and TRBJ1-2; 7 bases are shared with TRBD1. Losses at the gene ends were 0 bases for V and 6 bases for J; bases not matched to a gene: 10. There are 16 residues in the CDR3. CDR1 is ENHRY and CDR2 is SYGVKD in the germline V gene. CDR3 sequence (DNA): TGTGCCATCAGTGAGTCGTACCTCAGACAGGGCGATGGCTACACCTTC. It is translated as CAISESYLRQGDGYTF.